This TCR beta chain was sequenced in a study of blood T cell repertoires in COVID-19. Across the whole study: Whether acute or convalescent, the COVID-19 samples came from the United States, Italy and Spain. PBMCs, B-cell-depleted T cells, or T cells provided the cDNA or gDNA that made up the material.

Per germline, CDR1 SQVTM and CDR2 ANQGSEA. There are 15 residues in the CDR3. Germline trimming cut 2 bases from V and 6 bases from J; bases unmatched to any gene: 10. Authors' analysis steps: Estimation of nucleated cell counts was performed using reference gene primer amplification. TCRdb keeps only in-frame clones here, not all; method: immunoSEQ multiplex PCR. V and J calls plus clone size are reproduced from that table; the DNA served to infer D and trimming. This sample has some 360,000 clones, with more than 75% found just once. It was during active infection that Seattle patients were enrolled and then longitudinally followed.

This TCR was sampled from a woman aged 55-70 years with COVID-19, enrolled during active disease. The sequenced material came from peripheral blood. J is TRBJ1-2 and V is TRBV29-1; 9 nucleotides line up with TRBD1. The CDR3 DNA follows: TGCAGCGTTGAATCATGGGGACAGGGAATAGATGGCTACACCTTC. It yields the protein CSVESWGQGIDGYTF.